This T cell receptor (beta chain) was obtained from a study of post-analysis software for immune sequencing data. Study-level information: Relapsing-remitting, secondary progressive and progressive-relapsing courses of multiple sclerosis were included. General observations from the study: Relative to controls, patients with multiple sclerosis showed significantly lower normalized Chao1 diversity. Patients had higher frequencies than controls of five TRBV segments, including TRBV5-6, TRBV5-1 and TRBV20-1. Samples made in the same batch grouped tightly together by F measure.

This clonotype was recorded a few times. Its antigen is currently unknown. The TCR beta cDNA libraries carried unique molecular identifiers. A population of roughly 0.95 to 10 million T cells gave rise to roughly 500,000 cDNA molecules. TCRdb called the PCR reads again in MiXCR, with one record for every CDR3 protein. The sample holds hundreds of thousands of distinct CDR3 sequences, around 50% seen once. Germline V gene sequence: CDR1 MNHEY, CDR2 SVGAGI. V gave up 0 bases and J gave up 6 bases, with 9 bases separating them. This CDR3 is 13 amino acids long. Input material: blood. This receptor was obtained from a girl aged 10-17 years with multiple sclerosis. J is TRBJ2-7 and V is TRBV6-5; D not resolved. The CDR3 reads CASSYSMTSEQYF. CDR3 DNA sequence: TGTGCCAGCAGTTACTCGATGACTTCCGAGCAGTACTTC.